This T cell receptor (beta chain) is drawn from a study of blood T cell repertoires in COVID-19. Study-wide context: Acute and convalescent COVID-19 specimens originated in the United States, Italy and Spain. Sources were T cells, B-cell-depleted T cells, or PBMCs; the material itself was cDNA or gDNA.

The CDR3 is made up of 13 amino acids. J was trimmed by 4 bases and V by 4 bases; bases with no gene match: 4. The V gene's germline CDR1 is SGHRS and CDR2 YFSETQ. As originally analysed: How many nucleated cells were present was estimated from reference gene primer amplification. The table came from immunoSEQ multiplex PCR; TCRdb's copy has only in-frame clones and leaves some out. D and trimming were read from the DNA, whereas the V and J calls and clone size are those reported in that table. The sample comprises 110,000 or so clones, about 85% of which are singletons, and approximately 13% rests with the top ten.

The sequence was obtained from a human donor in a cohort sampled during active COVID-19. This rearrangement joins TRBV5-1 to TRBJ2-5; 7 positions agree with TRBD1. Input material: peripheral blood. The CDR3 sequence: CASSRRGRETQYF. CDR3 in DNA: TGCGCCAGCAGCCGCAGGGGGAGAGAGACCCAGTACTTC.